Presented here are 19 T cell receptor beta chains from one specimen sequenced in a study of graft-versus-host responses after intestinal transplantation. Labeling with CFSE marked some 200,000 responder cells, which were plated with some 200,000 irradiated, violet-dye-labeled stimulator cells. Sequenced by immunoSEQ multiplex PCR; TCRdb stores in-frame clones only, minus some. The sample includes approximately 21,000 clones, 35% to 50% of them seen just once. The specimen was alloreactive CD8+ T cells from a mixed lymphocyte reaction culture, collected before transplantation. Regarding subset: CFSE-low proliferating T cells sorted from roughly six-day pre-transplant mixed lymphocyte reaction (GvH or HvG direction). These receptors all come from a human patient who was an organ donor for intestinal transplantation.

The chain employs TRBV29-1 and TRBJ2-1; 8 bases align to TRBD2. CDR1 is SQVTM and CDR2 is ANQGSEA in the germline V gene. J gave up 9 bases and V 6 bases, and 16 bases lay outside the gene matches. CDR3 length equals 15 residues. CDR3 in DNA: TGCAGCGTGGAGTCACTAGCGGTGGAAACGGGTGAGCAGTTCTTC. Its protein is CSVESLAVETGEQFF.

The genes are TRBV12-1 and TRBJ2-7. TRBV12-1 is marked as a pseudogene. CDR3 length: 16 residues. CDR3 sequence (DNA): TGTGCCAGCAGCTCTCAATGGCGCACCGCCGACTACGAGCAGTACTTC. Translating gives CASSSQWRTADYEQYF.

J is TRBJ2-1 and V is TRBV2, with 7 bases fitting TRBD2. Germline CDR1 SNHLY, CDR2 FYNNEI. The trim removed 4 bases at V and 0 bases at J, leaving 24 bases unmatched. CDR3 length equals 22 residues. The CDR3 here is CASSGFSEGGQRLLASYNEQFF. The CDR3, as DNA: TGTGCCAGCAGTGGATTCTCTGAGGGAGGGCAGCGATTACTCGCCTCCTACAATGAGCAGTTCTTC.

This chain connects TRBV4-3 to TRBJ2-3; 7 bases line up with TRBD2. CDR1 is LGHNA, CDR2 YSLEER, per germline. The CDR3 length is 16 residues. Trimming removed 0 bases from V and 2 bases from J; junction bases left unmatched: 5. This chain's CDR3 is CASSQEVAGSTDTQYF. The CDR3 nucleotides are TGCGCCAGCAGCCAAGAGGTAGCGGGCTCCACAGATACGCAGTATTTT.

V and J are TRBV4-2 and TRBJ2-1; maybe TRBD2 (6 bases). Germline loops: CDR1 LGHNA, CDR2 YNFKEQ. Trimming pared 3 bases from V and 4 bases from J, leaving 16 bases between. There are 16 residues in the CDR3. DNA for the CDR3: TGTGCCAGCAGCCACCGACTAGTATGGTTTTACAATGAGCAGTTCTTC. As protein: CASSHRLVWFYNEQFF.

This clone was seen only a few times. The rearrangement links TRBV10-3 to TRBJ2-1; 10 nucleotides match TRBD2. Looked up from germline, CDR1 is ENHRY and CDR2 is SYGVKD. Trimming at V came to 4 bases and at J to 6 bases, leaving 3 bases not matched to a gene. This CDR3 spans 14 amino acids. The CDR3 sequence is CAISGLAGANEQFF. The DNA of the CDR3 is TGTGCCATCAGTGGTCTAGCGGGAGCCAATGAGCAGTTCTTC.

The table lists this clone with a few counts. The rearrangement uses TRBV5-4 and TRBJ1-1; D may be TRBD1 (5 bases). The CDR3 covers 14 residues. CDR1 and CDR2 (germline): SGHNT, YYREEE (reference sequence). V dropped 3 bases and J dropped 2 bases, with 11 bases sitting between them. This CDR3 reads CASSWGGGNTEAFF. In DNA, the CDR3 is TGTGCCAGCAGCTGGGGGGGAGGAAACACTGAAGCTTTCTTT.

J is TRBJ1-3 and V is TRBV5-4; no reliable D call. CDR1 and CDR2 from the germline V gene are SGHNT and YYREEE (reference sequence). V dropped 0 bases and J dropped 4 bases, with 8 bases sitting between them. The CDR3 consists of 14 residues. The CDR3 is CASSLEGTGNTIYF. In DNA form, the CDR3 reads TGTGCCAGCAGCTTGGAGGGAACAGGAAACACCATATATTTT.

The rearrangement links TRBV4-2 to TRBJ2-1; 7 nucleotides agree with TRBD2. CDR1 and CDR2 from the germline V gene are LGHNA and YNFKEQ. V trimming: 1 base; J trimming: 8 bases; junction bases outside the gene matches: 5. The CDR3 sequence is 14 residues long. Here the CDR3 DNA reads TGTGCCAGCAGCCAAGGGGAGGGCCATTATGAGCAGTTCTTC. Encoded protein: CASSQGEGHYEQFF.

CDR3 loop: CAWRVSRGGEAFF. In nucleotides, the CDR3 is TGTGCCTGGAGGGTGAGTAGAGGGGGGGAAGCTTTCTTT. This chain joins TRBV30 and TRBJ1-1; TRBD1 is a possible D gene (6 bases). V lost 3 bases, J lost 8 bases, and 16 bases lay in between. The CDR3 is made up of 13 amino acids. Germline V lookup: CDR1 GTSNPN, CDR2 SVGIG (reference sequence).

The chain carries TRBV11-3 and TRBJ1-1; D gene ambiguous. The germline V and J ends were trimmed by 6 bases and 0 bases, with 5 bases remaining between them. CDR1 and CDR2 from the germline V gene are SGHNT and YENEEA. The CDR3 runs to 12 residues. The CDR3 nucleotides read TGTGCCAGCAGTCATATGAACACTGAAGCTTTCTTT. Translation gives CASSHMNTEAFF.

The DNA for the CDR3 is TGTGCCAGCCTCAGGGGCAATGAGCAGTTCTTC. Translated, it gives CASLRGNEQFF. This rearrangement joins TRBV11-2 to TRBJ2-1, with D perhaps TRBD1 (6 bases). The ends were cut back, 8 bases at V and 6 bases at J, with 8 bases in the middle. This CDR3 is 11 amino acids long. Germline CDR1 reads SGHAT; CDR2 reads FQNNGV. Supplemented by reference TRBV11-2 and TRBJ2-1, the full variable domain reads EAGVAQSPRYKIIEKRQSVAFWCNPISGHATLYWYQQILGQGPKLLIQFQNNGVVDDSQLPKDRFSAERLKGVDSTLKIQPAKLEDSAVYLCASLRGNEQFFGPGTRLTVL.

This rearrangement joins TRBV6-6 to TRBJ2-1, with unresolved D. The germline V gene has CDR1 MNHNY and CDR2 SVGAGI (reference sequence). The ends were cut back, 2 bases at V and 5 bases at J, with 4 bases in the middle. The CDR3 is 12 residues long. The CDR3 DNA reads TGTGCCAGCAGTTACGCGGACAATGAGCAGTTCTTC. Translation gives CASSYADNEQFF.

This chain links TRBV5-6 with TRBJ2-7; D ambiguous. The CDR3 totals 15 residues. Germline lookup yields CDR1 SGHDT and CDR2 YYEEEE. The germline V and J ends were trimmed by 1 base and 5 bases, with 16 bases remaining between them. The CDR3 DNA sequence: TGTGCCAGCAGCTTGTACCTGGGCATCCCCCACGAGCAGTACTTC. It is translated as CASSLYLGIPHEQYF.

This chain joins TRBV7-2 and TRBJ2-3; 7 positions match TRBD2. Unmatched junction bases numbered 16, after V lost 4 bases and J lost 0 bases. Germline V CDR1 and CDR2: SGHTA, FQGNSA. The CDR3 sequence is 19 residues long. The CDR3 reads CASSSVESGKLLSTDTQYF. As DNA, the CDR3 is TGTGCCAGCAGCTCAGTCGAGAGCGGGAAGCTTCTGAGCACAGATACGCAGTATTTT.

The genes are TRBV5-6 and TRBJ2-1; D gene uncertain. The V end lost 1 base, the J end lost 2 bases, and 10 bases lay between the germline ends. The CDR3 runs to 15 residues. Germline-derived CDR1 and CDR2 are SGHDT and YYEEEE. CDR3 sequence reads: CASSLFPGPYNEQFF. CDR3 coding DNA: TGTGCCAGCAGCTTGTTTCCCGGCCCCTACAATGAGCAGTTCTTC.

The rearrangement uses TRBV28 and TRBJ1-2, with 8 bases aligning to TRBD1. V trimming: 5 bases; J trimming: 3 bases; junction bases outside the gene matches: 8. Looked up from germline, CDR1 is MDHEN and CDR2 is SYDVKM. CDR3 length: 15 residues. CDR3 DNA: TGTGCCAGCAGTAATTACAGGGGGATCGACTATGGCTACACCTTC. Translated: CASSNYRGIDYGYTF.

This clone qualifies as medium-sized (0.01 to 0.1%). J is TRBJ1-1 and V is TRBV9; unclear D gene. Trimming removed 0 bases at V and 1 base at J, with 4 bases between. The CDR3 has 13 residues. The germline V gene has CDR1 SGDLS and CDR2 YYNGEE. The DNA for the CDR3 is TGTGCCAGCAGCGTAGACTGGAACACTGAAGCTTTCTTT. Its translation: CASSVDWNTEAFF.

This clone was seen more than once but under ten times. The chain links TRBV28 to TRBJ2-7; no reliable D call. From germline, CDR1 is MDHEN and CDR2 SYDVKM. This CDR3 is built from 13 residues. Trimming removed 6 bases from V and 2 bases from J, with 11 bases in between. For the CDR3, the DNA is TGTGCCAGCAGGGTGAAGGATACCTACGAGCAGTACTTC. Protein sequence: CASRVKDTYEQYF.